In its sample, the clone carrying this T cell receptor beta chain was seen a few times. What it binds is not known. The table came from immunoSEQ multiplex PCR; TCRdb's copy has only in-frame clones and leaves some out. The sample lists some 19,000 clones; about 83% were seen once. This CDR3 has 23 amino acids. Germline CDR1 reads LGHNT; CDR2 reads FRNRAP. Trimming shortened V by 2 bases and J by 8 bases, and 42 bases separated the two germline ends. This sample was taken from a study of OX40 agonist ivuxolimab in advanced cancers. In the study overall: Dose-escalation cases comprised hepatocellular carcinoma, melanoma, renal cell or head and neck cancer. Whole-study findings and limits: The study observed clonal expansion of CD4+ and CD8+ blood T cells by week 6 at 0.1 to 3.0 mg/kg. Average numbers of expanded clones were greater in CD8+ T cells than in CD4+.

Autoimmune disease history or systemic immunosuppression led to patients being barred. This chain links TRBV12-5 with TRBJ1-2; D is ambiguous. Sequencing was performed on CD4+ or CD8+ T cells sorted from blood, taken in a trial of the OX40 agonist ivuxolimab. This clonotype was sampled from an adult with an advanced solid tumor such as melanoma, head and neck, liver or kidney cancer. The CDR3: CASGLPPSAEGGLIKGGKWGYTF. The CDR3 coding sequence is TGTGCTAGTGGTTTGCCACCCTCCGCGGAGGGAGGTTTAATTAAGGGTGGAAAATGGGGCTACACCTTC.